This T cell receptor (beta chain) was obtained from a study of spatial heterogeneity in lung cancer. Study-wide results and caveats: Tracking of tumor mutation counts was seen in expanded intratumoral alpha and beta TCR counts.

A unique molecular identifier was attached to every TCR cDNA molecule. MiXCR, applied by TCRdb to the 5' RACE reads, yields one record per CDR3 protein. This table holds 24,000 or so distinct CDR3 sequences, 8.8% found once. Time point reported: sample taken at primary tumor resection. Without sorting, whole RNA was sequenced from tumor, nontumor lung or frozen PBMC. Regarding this clonotype: The target antigen is unknown.

The ends lost 4 bases at V and 2 bases at J; junction bases unmatched: 5. Germline V gene sequence: CDR1 LGHDT, CDR2 YNNKEL (reference sequence). This CDR3 is built from 16 residues. The sample in question was lung tumor tissue, obtained at surgery. The TCR comes from a male donor with early-stage non-small cell lung cancer. V usage is TRBV3-1 and J usage is TRBJ1-2; TRBD1 matches 12 bases. CDR3 sequence: CASSRRDRGPNYGYTF. The CDR3 nucleotides read TGTGCCAGCAGCCGCCGGGACAGGGGGCCCAACTATGGCTACACCTTC.